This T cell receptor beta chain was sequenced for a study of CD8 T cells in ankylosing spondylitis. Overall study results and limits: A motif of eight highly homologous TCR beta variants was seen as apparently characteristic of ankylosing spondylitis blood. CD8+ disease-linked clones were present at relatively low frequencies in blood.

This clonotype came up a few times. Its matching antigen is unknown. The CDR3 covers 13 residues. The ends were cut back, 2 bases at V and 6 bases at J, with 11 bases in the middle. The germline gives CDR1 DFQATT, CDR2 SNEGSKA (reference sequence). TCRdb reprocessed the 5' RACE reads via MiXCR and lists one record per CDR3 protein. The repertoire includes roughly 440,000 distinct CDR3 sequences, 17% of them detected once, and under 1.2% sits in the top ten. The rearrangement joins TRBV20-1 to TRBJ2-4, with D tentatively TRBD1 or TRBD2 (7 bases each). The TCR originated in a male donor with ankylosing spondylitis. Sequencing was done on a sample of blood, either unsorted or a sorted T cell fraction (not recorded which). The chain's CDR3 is CSARQGGINIQYF. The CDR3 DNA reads TGCAGTGCTAGACAGGGGGGGATAAACATTCAGTACTTC.